This T cell receptor beta chain was obtained from a study of regulatory T cells in long-lasting Graves disease. The wider study: Positivity for TSH receptor antibodies plus over 5 years of antithyroid drugs meant persistent Graves' disease.

This clonotype was seen repeatedly, ten times or more. Its specificity is unknown. Regarding time point: persistent/refractory GD, antithyroid drugs over 5 years with positive TRAb. Making the TCR library involved RNA that had been extracted from PBMCs. Diagnosis followed American Thyroid Association guidelines for Graves' disease. Staff drew roughly 10 milliliters of peripheral blood into EDTA tubes. This CDR3 has 17 residues. The germline gives CDR1 MDHEN, CDR2 SYDVKM. V was clipped by 5 bases and J by 5 bases; unmatched bases: 15. Study-wide results and caveats: The work looked only at peripheral blood and did not look at thyroid tissue.

Construction of the TCR beta libraries employed iRepertoire HTBI primers in conjunction with Arm-PCR of CDR3 regions. MiXCR was run by TCRdb on the multiplex PCR reads, yielding one entry per CDR3 protein. The data hold some 450,000 distinct CDR3 sequences, with around 24% observed a single time. This chain uses TRBV28 with TRBJ2-7, with 10 bases that match TRBD2. The material was peripheral blood mononuclear cells (PBMCs), obtained when the disease was refractory, from a patient treated with antithyroid drugs. The receptor's source is a female donor with Graves disease. The CDR3 DNA reads as TGTGCCAGCAGTCCCCACCTGGGGGGAGGACTAGCGGACGAGCAGTACTTC. It is translated as CASSPHLGGGLADEQYF.